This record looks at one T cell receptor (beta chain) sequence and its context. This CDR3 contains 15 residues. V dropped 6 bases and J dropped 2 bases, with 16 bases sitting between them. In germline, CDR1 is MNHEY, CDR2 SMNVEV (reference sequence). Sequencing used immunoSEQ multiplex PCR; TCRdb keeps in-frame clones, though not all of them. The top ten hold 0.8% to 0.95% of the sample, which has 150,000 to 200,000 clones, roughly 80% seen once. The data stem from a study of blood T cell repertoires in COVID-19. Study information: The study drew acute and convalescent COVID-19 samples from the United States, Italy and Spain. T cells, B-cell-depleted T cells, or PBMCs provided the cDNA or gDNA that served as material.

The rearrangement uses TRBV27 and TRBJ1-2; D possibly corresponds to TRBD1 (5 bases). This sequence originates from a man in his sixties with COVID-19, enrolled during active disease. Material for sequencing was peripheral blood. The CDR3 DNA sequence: TGTGCCAGCAGAAAGGGGCGGGGGTGGAACTATGGCTACACCTTC. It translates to CASRKGRGWNYGYTF.